What follows are 22 T cell receptor beta chains derived from one specimen sequenced in a study of T cell responses to AZD1222 COVID-19 vaccine. The method was immunoSEQ multiplex PCR; TCRdb's version includes in-frame clones alone and lacks a portion of them. The sample holds about 130,000 clones, 80% to 90% seen once. The source was peripheral blood, collected 28 days after the second AZD1222 dose. These TCRs come from an adult who received the AZD1222 COVID-19 vaccine.

The gene calls are TRBV10-1 and TRBJ2-3; D is unclear. The V end lost 2 bases, the J end lost 6 bases, and 12 bases lay between the germline ends. CDR3 length: 14 residues. Germline assignment: CDR1 WNHNN and CDR2 SYGVQD (reference sequence). The CDR3 DNA reads TGCGCCAGCAGTGAGGCCCCCCTTGGTGATACGCAGTATTTT. As protein: CASSEAPLGDTQYF.

The rearrangement links TRBV7-9 to TRBJ1-2; the match to TRBD1 covers 9 bases. The germline CDR1 and CDR2 sequences are SEHNR and FQNEAQ (reference sequence). This CDR3 is 14 amino acids long. V lost 5 bases to trimming and J lost 8 bases; unmatched junction nucleotides: 9. Written as DNA, the CDR3 is TGTGCCAGCAGCCCATCCGGGACAGGGCCCGGCTACACCTTC. Amino acid sequence: CASSPSGTGPGYTF.

The V call is TRBV3-1 (or the pseudogene TRBV3-2), the J call TRBJ1-2, with D uncertain. The CDR3 runs to 13 residues. Per germline, CDR1 LGHDT and CDR2 YNNKEL (reference sequence). V dropped 0 bases and J dropped 8 bases, with 10 bases sitting between them. The CDR3 reads CASSQEGGSGYTF. In DNA, the CDR3 is TGTGCCAGCAGCCAAGAGGGTGGGAGCGGCTACACCTTC.

V usage is TRBV9 and J usage is TRBJ2-3, with 13 bases fitting TRBD2. V lost 6 bases to trimming and J lost 3 bases; unmatched junction nucleotides: 13. The CDR3 consists of 18 residues. Germline V gene data show CDR1 as SGDLS and CDR2 as YYNGEE. This CDR3 is CASTLGLAGATGTDTQYF. The CDR3 DNA reads as TGTGCCAGCACCCTCGGACTAGCGGGAGCCACCGGGACAGATACGCAGTATTTT.

The V call is TRBV5-1, the J call TRBJ1-1; D is ambiguous. Deletions cut 5 bases from V and 3 bases from J, with 11 bases between. Germline CDR1 is SGHRS and CDR2 is YFSETQ. This CDR3 comprises 13 residues. The CDR3, as DNA: TGCGCCAGCAGTCCGGGTCAGGACACTGAAGCTTTCTTT. Protein product: CASSPGQDTEAFF.

The J gene is TRBJ1-1, the V gene TRBV19, with D unclear. Between the trimmed V and J ends, which lost 3 bases and 1 base, there was a span of 9 bases. Germline assignment: CDR1 LNHDA and CDR2 SQIVND (reference sequence). The CDR3 consists of 14 residues. In DNA, the CDR3 is TGTGCCAGTAGTATCCCGGGCCAGAACACTGAAGCTTTCTTT. Protein: CASSIPGQNTEAFF.

Comment on this clone: The junction shows a germline mismatch at one end, possibly a read error. The chain employs TRBV3-1 (or the pseudogene TRBV3-2) and TRBJ1-5; no firm D call. Germline CDR1 is LGHDT and CDR2 is YNNKEL (reference sequence). The CDR3 length is 14 residues. CDR3 nucleotides: TGTGCCAGCAGTCAAGTTTCGGTGGGTCAGCCCCAGCATTTT. Translated, it gives CASSQVSVGQPQHF.

The V and J genes are TRBV5-1 and TRBJ1-2; tentatively, D is TRBD1 (6 bases). The germline V gene encodes CDR1 SGHRS and CDR2 YFSETQ. Trimming left V 2 bases short and J 0 bases short, with 11 bases between. The CDR3 runs 15 residues. The chain's CDR3 is CASSFGQPSNYGYTF. In DNA form, the CDR3 reads TGCGCCAGCAGCTTCGGACAGCCGTCTAACTATGGCTACACCTTC.

This sequence joins TRBV15 and TRBJ1-4; 8 positions match TRBD1. V gave up 0 bases and J gave up 5 bases; unmatched junction bases: 5. This CDR3 is built from 16 residues. The germline V gene has CDR1 LNHNV and CDR2 YYDKDF (reference sequence). In nucleotides, the CDR3 is TGTGCCACCAGCAGAGATTTAGGGACAGGAAATGAAAAACTGTTTTTT. This translates into CATSRDLGTGNEKLFF.

This rearrangement joins TRBV6-5 to TRBJ1-5, with D hard to call. The germline CDR1 and CDR2 sequences are MNHEY and SVGAGI. CDR3 length: 15 residues. Trimming removed 5 bases from V and 0 bases from J, with 11 bases in between. CDR3 residues: CASSRGIDSNQPQHF. Here the CDR3 DNA reads TGTGCCAGCAGTAGAGGGATTGATAGCAATCAGCCCCAGCATTTT.

The chain has TRBV6-6 and TRBJ1-1; D not certain. CDR1 is MNHNY and CDR2 is SVGAGI in the germline V gene (reference sequence). The CDR3 contains 12 residues. Trimming took 10 bases from V and 6 from J, leaving 15 bases between them. CDR3 amino acids: CATSPQVSEAFF. The CDR3 DNA follows: TGTGCCACTTCACCTCAAGTATCTGAAGCTTTCTTT.

The rearrangement links TRBV7-2 to TRBJ1-2; no firm D call. The CDR3 contains 14 residues. CDR1 and CDR2 (germline): SGHTA, FQGNSA. Trimming removed 0 bases at V and 4 bases at J, with 9 bases between. The CDR3 loop reads CASSLAGSGYGYTF. As DNA, the CDR3 is TGTGCCAGCAGCTTAGCAGGGTCTGGCTATGGCTACACCTTC.

Concerning this clone itself: Compared with germline, one end of the junction differs, possibly owing to a read error. J is TRBJ1-3 and V is TRBV19, with 9 bases matching TRBD1. CDR1 LNHDA and CDR2 SQIVND come from the germline V gene (reference sequence). This CDR3 has 14 amino acids. The CDR3 loop is CATQGPGQGSTIYF. CDR3 nucleotides: TGTGCCACTCAAGGTCCGGGACAGGGAAGCACCATATATTTT.

This clone has just one count. V and J are TRBV7-9 and TRBJ2-1; possibly TRBD2 for D (6 bases). The germline CDR1 and CDR2 sequences are SEHNR and FQNEAQ (reference sequence). With 8 bases removed from V and 0 bases from J, the gap between germline ends came to 17 bases. This CDR3 is 16 amino acids long. In DNA form, the CDR3 reads TGTGCCAGCGGGGAAAGGTTCGGGGGCTCCTACAATGAGCAGTTCTTC. It translates to CASGERFGGSYNEQFF.

V and J are TRBV4-2 and TRBJ2-7, with 7 bases identical to TRBD1. With V trimmed by 8 bases and J by 2 bases, 12 bases remained unmatched. CDR1 and CDR2 from the germline V gene are LGHNA and YNFKEQ. CDR3 length equals 15 residues. Here the CDR3 DNA reads TGTGCCAGCCGACCATCCGGGACAGCCACCTACGAGCAGTACTTC. Amino acids: CASRPSGTATYEQYF.

The rearrangement uses TRBV5-4 and TRBJ2-1, with a possible D match to TRBD2 (5 bases). Trimming took off 1 base at V and 0 bases at J, with 17 bases between the two ends. The CDR3 is 18 amino acids. Looked up from germline, CDR1 is SGHNT and CDR2 is YYREEE (reference sequence). The CDR3 loop is CASSLLLRSGTSYNEQFF. Here the CDR3 DNA reads TGTGCCAGCAGCTTGCTCCTCAGAAGCGGAACCTCCTACAATGAGCAGTTCTTC.

The chain joins TRBV18 to TRBJ2-1; D ambiguous. Germline V gives CDR1 KGHSH, CDR2 LQKENI. The CDR3 spans 15 residues. V gave up 2 bases and J gave up 0 bases, with 8 bases separating them. The CDR3 here is CASSPDTSSYNEQFF. Here the CDR3 DNA reads TGTGCCAGCTCACCAGACACCAGCTCCTACAATGAGCAGTTCTTC.

The chain has TRBV2 and TRBJ2-5; no clear D. The CDR3 sequence is 13 residues long. Germline CDR1 and CDR2: SNHLY and FYNNEI. Trimming pared 2 bases from V and 7 bases from J, leaving 11 bases between. The DNA for the CDR3 is TGTGCCAGCAGTGAAAAACTTCGAGGGACCCAGTACTTC. Amino acids: CASSEKLRGTQYF. The variable domain in full, completed from reference TRBV2 and TRBJ2-5, reads EPEVTQTPSHQVTQMGQEVILRCVPISNHLYFYWYRQILGQKVEFLVSFYNNEISEKSEIFDDQFSVERPDGSNFTLKIRSTKLEDSAMYFCASSEKLRGTQYFGPGTRLLVL.

J is TRBJ2-3 and V is TRBV7-2, with TRBD2 matching over 8 bases. After removal of 2 bases from V and 4 bases from J, the junction contained 5 bases not matched to a gene. There are 15 residues in the CDR3. Per the germline V gene, CDR1 is SGHTA and CDR2 is FQGNSA. CDR3 residues: CASSLSGSPADTQYF. In DNA form, the CDR3 reads TGTGCCAGCAGCTTAAGCGGGAGTCCGGCAGATACGCAGTATTTT.

This chain's CDR3 is CASSLFPPRTLPRDEQYF. The CDR3 DNA reads as TGTGCCAGCAGTTTATTCCCTCCGCGGACTTTGCCCAGGGACGAGCAGTACTTC. This chain uses TRBV27 with TRBJ2-7; D might be TRBD1 or TRBD2, each matching 5 bases. This CDR3 contains 18 residues. Germline-derived CDR1 and CDR2 are MNHEY and SMNVEV (reference sequence). V lost 1 base and J lost 5, with 24 bases in between.

This chain connects TRBV19 to TRBJ1-3, with D possibly TRBD1 on 5 matching bases. This CDR3 has 14 residues. Germline V gene lookup returns CDR1 LNHDA and CDR2 SQIVND (reference sequence). V lost 7 bases and J lost 0, with 10 bases in between. CDR3 in DNA: TGTGCCAGTACCTCAGGGACCTCTGGAAACACCATATATTTT. It yields the protein CASTSGTSGNTIYF. The complete variable domain, with remaining parts taken from reference TRBV19 and TRBJ1-3, reads DGGITQSPKYLFRKEGQNVTLSCEQNLNHDAMYWYRQDPGQGLRLIYYSQIVNDFQKGDIAEGYSVSREKKESFPLTVTSAQKNPTAFYLCASTSGTSGNTIYFGEGSWLTVV.

The chain links TRBV2 to TRBJ2-7; TRBD2 agrees at 7 bases. The CDR3 spans 15 residues. The trim removed 3 bases at V and 0 bases at J, leaving 5 bases unmatched. CDR1 is SNHLY and CDR2 is FYNNEI in the germline V gene. DNA for the CDR3: TGTGCCAGCAGTGACGGTAGCGGGCGCTCCTACGAGCAGTACTTC. Translation: CASSDGSGRSYEQYF.